The clone carrying this T cell receptor (beta chain) has only one observation. Its specificity is not known. Germline V lookup: CDR1 SGHRS, CDR2 YFSETQ. V dropped 0 bases and J dropped 6; count of bases not matched to a gene: 4. CDR3 length equals 14 residues. This sample was taken from a study of cytomegalovirus exposure and HLA in healthy donors. General study results and limits: The tendency of first-cohort TCR clusters to co-occur in the roughly 120 validation repertoires was identified by a subsequent analysis. Some TCR beta chains (roughly 160 of them) were listed as cytomegalovirus-associated.

Sequenced by immunoSEQ multiplex PCR; TCRdb stores in-frame clones only, minus some. Of roughly 200,000 clones in the sample, around nine tenths were seen once. V gene TRBV5-1 combines with J gene TRBJ1-1, with 8 bases aligning to TRBD1. The TCR comes from a man aged 30 to 45 in good health and CMV-seropositive. The sample consisted of PBMCs. CDR3 protein: CASSLGQGFPEAFF. CDR3 coding DNA: TGCGCCAGCAGCTTGGGACAGGGGTTTCCTGAAGCTTTCTTT.